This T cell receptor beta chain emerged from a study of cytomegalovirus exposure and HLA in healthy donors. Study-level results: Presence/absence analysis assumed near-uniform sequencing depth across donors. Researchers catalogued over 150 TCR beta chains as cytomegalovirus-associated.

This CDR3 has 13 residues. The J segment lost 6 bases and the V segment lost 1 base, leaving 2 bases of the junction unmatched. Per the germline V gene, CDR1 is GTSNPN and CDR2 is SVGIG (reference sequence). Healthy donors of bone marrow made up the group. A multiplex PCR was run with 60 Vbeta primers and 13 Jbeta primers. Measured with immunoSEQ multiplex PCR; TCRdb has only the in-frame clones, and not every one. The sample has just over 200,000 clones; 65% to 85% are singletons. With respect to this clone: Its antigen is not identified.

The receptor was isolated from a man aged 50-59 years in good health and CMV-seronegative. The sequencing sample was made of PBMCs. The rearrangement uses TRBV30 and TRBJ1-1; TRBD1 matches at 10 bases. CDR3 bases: TGTGCCTGGAGTGCCGGGACAGGGGCTGAAGCTTTCTTT. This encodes CAWSAGTGAEAFF.